This entry lists 20 T cell receptor beta chains sequenced from one sample in a study of response to subunit inactivated influenza vaccine. MiXCR, applied by TCRdb to the RT-PCR reads, yields one record per CDR3 protein. The repertoire holds about 540,000 distinct CDR3 sequences, roughly a quarter seen once, with 2.5% to 3% in the top ten. This same sample was also part of a study on T cells expressing NK-cell markers. According to that study: In generating TCR beta cDNA, 5'RACE template switching with UMIs was used.

The specimen comprised CD4+ T cells sorted from PBMCs, sampled roughly 12 days after vaccination. The receptors shown here come from a middle-aged man who received an inactivated influenza vaccine.

The CDR3 sequence: CASSLSRGTPTYEQYF. The CDR3 nucleotides are TGTGCCAGCAGCTTGAGTCGAGGGACTCCCACCTACGAGCAGTACTTC. This chain joins TRBV7-2 and TRBJ2-7; weak D call: TRBD2 (6 bases). There are 16 residues in the CDR3. Trimming stripped 3 bases from V and 2 bases from J, with 17 bases between. CDR1 is SGHTA and CDR2 is FQGNSA in the germline V gene.

This chain links TRBV20-1 with TRBJ1-2; 9 bases map to TRBD1. Germline V CDR1 and CDR2: DFQATT, SNEGSKA (reference sequence). This CDR3 has 13 amino acids. The V gene end was trimmed by 1 base and the J gene end by 8 bases; junction bases not matched to a gene: 5. This CDR3 is CSARVGQGIGYTF. The CDR3 DNA is TGCAGTGCTAGAGTCGGACAGGGGATCGGCTACACCTTC.

V usage is TRBV6-1 and J usage is TRBJ1-6, with D perhaps matching TRBD1 (5 bases). There are 13 residues in the CDR3. The V end lost 6 bases, the J end lost 13 bases, and 16 bases lay between the germline ends. The germline CDR1 and CDR2 sequences are MNHNS and SASEGT. CDR3 in DNA: TGTGCCAGCAGCACCGCGCCCTGGGGCCCCCTCCACTTT. Translation: CASSTAPWGPLHF.

V gene TRBV20-1 combines with J gene TRBJ2-5, with 8 bases identical to TRBD1. The CDR3 has 13 residues. Unmatched junction bases numbered 6, after V lost 4 bases and J lost 5 bases. Germline V gives CDR1 DFQATT, CDR2 SNEGSKA (reference sequence). CDR3 sequence (DNA): TGCAGTGCTATACGGACAGGGAGGGAGACCCAGTACTTC. This codes for CSAIRTGRETQYF.

V usage is TRBV4-2 and J usage is TRBJ2-7; the D gene is possibly TRBD1 (5 bases). V lost 4 bases, J lost 3 bases, and 10 bases lay in between. The CDR3 runs to 13 residues. The germline gives CDR1 LGHNA, CDR2 YNFKEQ. CDR3 loop: CASSRQIHYEQYF. The CDR3 DNA follows: TGTGCCAGCAGCCGACAGATCCACTACGAGCAGTACTTC.

This clonotype has a handful of counts. The rearrangement links TRBV12-3 or TRBV12-4 to TRBJ1-1; 9 bases match TRBD1. This CDR3 spans 15 amino acids. The junction had 3 bases not matched to a gene; V was cut back by 2 bases and J by 2 bases. The CDR3: CASSLTGGLNTEAFF. The DNA of the CDR3 is TGTGCCAGCAGTTTAACAGGGGGCCTAAACACTGAAGCTTTCTTT.

The chain links TRBV5-1 to TRBJ2-4; TRBD2 matches 10 bases. Germline CDR1 reads SGHRS; CDR2 reads YFSETQ. The CDR3 totals 16 residues. J gave up 1 base and V 3 bases, and 4 bases lay outside the gene matches. Here the CDR3 DNA reads TGCGCCAGCAGCTCTAGCGGGAGTGGGGCCAAAAACATTCAGTACTTC. It is translated as CASSSSGSGAKNIQYF. The full variable domain, its missing parts supplied by reference TRBV5-1 and TRBJ2-4, is KAGVTQTPRYLIKTRGQQVTLSCSPISGHRSVSWYQQTPGQGLQFLFEYFSETQRNKGNFPGRFSGRQFSNSRSEMNVSTLELGDSALYLCASSSSGSGAKNIQYFGAGTRLSVL.

There are a few counts of this clonotype. The chain has TRBV28 and TRBJ2-3, with 8 positions matching TRBD2. With V trimmed by 8 bases and J by 9 bases, 10 bases remained unmatched. CDR3 length: 13 residues. Germline V gene data show CDR1 as MDHEN and CDR2 as SYDVKM. The CDR3 spells CASSGGSQGTQYF. The CDR3 DNA reads as TGTGCCAGCTCGGGAGGGTCCCAGGGAACGCAGTATTTT.

This clonotype was counted between two and nine times. The chain is built from TRBV7-6 and TRBJ1-1; 8 nucleotides line up with TRBD1. CDR3 length: 15 amino acids. J lost 1 base, V lost 1 base, and 2 bases had no gene match. Looked up from germline, CDR1 is SGHVS and CDR2 is FNYEAQ. DNA for the CDR3: TGTGCCAGCAGCTTAGTCGGACAGGGGAACACTGAAGCTTTCTTT. Amino acids: CASSLVGQGNTEAFF.

The V and J genes are TRBV20-1 and TRBJ2-4; D possibly corresponds to TRBD1 (7 bases). V lost 1 base and J lost 0, with 13 bases in between. Germline values: CDR1 DFQATT, CDR2 SNEGSKA (reference sequence). This CDR3 comprises 16 residues. In nucleotides, the CDR3 is TGCAGTGCTAGAGTAGGAGGGGGCATAGCCAAAAACATTCAGTACTTC. Encoded protein: CSARVGGGIAKNIQYF.

The gene calls are TRBV10-3 and TRBJ2-3, with 9 nucleotides matching TRBD1. The CDR3 totals 18 residues. V lost 1 base to trimming and J lost 0 bases; unmatched junction nucleotides: 8. Germline V gene data show CDR1 as ENHRY and CDR2 as SYGVKD. The CDR3: CAISELEIQGASTDTQYF. In DNA form, the CDR3 reads TGTGCCATCAGTGAGTTAGAAATACAGGGGGCTAGCACAGATACGCAGTATTTT.

V is TRBV24-1 and J is TRBJ2-1; a possible D gene is TRBD2 (6 bases). Trimming took 9 bases from V and 1 from J, leaving 12 bases between them. The CDR3 spans 14 residues. CDR1 KGHDR and CDR2 SFDVKD come from the germline V gene. In DNA, the CDR3 is TGTGCCACCGCCGGGGGTCTTTCCTACAATGAGCAGTTCTTC. Its translation: CATAGGLSYNEQFF.

The CDR3 DNA sequence: TGTGCCAGCAGCCAGTCAGGGACGACAGATACGCAGTATTTT. This sequence encodes CASSQSGTTDTQYF. This sequence joins TRBV3-1 and TRBJ2-3; D might be TRBD1 or TRBD2, each matching 5 bases. With 3 bases removed from V and 3 bases from J, the gap between germline ends came to 10 bases. From germline, CDR1 is LGHDT and CDR2 YNNKEL (reference sequence). This CDR3 spans 14 amino acids.

The chain combines TRBV20-1 with TRBJ1-1, with D maybe TRBD1 (6 bases). This CDR3 has 14 amino acids. Between the trimmed V and J ends, which lost 0 bases and 4 bases, there was a span of 12 bases. The germline CDR1 and CDR2 sequences are DFQATT and SNEGSKA (reference sequence). The DNA for the CDR3 is TGCAGTGCTAGAGACCCCTTAGGGGGCACTGAAGCTTTCTTT. It specifies CSARDPLGGTEAFF.

The V call is TRBV7-8, the J call TRBJ1-2; D possibly corresponds to TRBD1 (6 bases). The germline V and J ends were trimmed by 5 bases and 2 bases, with 15 bases remaining between them. This CDR3 contains 15 residues. From germline, CDR1 is SGHVS and CDR2 FQNEAQ. CDR3 sequence (DNA): TGTGCCAGCAGCCCCTGGGAACAGGGCAACTATGGCTACACCTTC. Translated, it gives CASSPWEQGNYGYTF.

V and J are TRBV3-1 and TRBJ2-7, with 8 bases fitting TRBD2. V lost 1 base to trimming and J lost 2 bases; unmatched junction nucleotides: 10. The length of the CDR3 is 17 residues. The germline CDR1 and CDR2 sequences are LGHDT and YNNKEL (reference sequence). The CDR3 DNA reads TGTGCCAGCAGCCAAGCGGTTTGGGCGGGAGGCCCCTACGAGCAGTACTTC. Encoded protein: CASSQAVWAGGPYEQYF.

This clonotype was found many times. CDR3 amino acids: CASSRETQYF. The CDR3 DNA reads as TGTGCCAGCAGCCGCGAGACCCAGTACTTC. V gene TRBV7-9 combines with J gene TRBJ2-5; no reliable D call. V lost 5 bases to trimming and J lost 5 bases, with 3 bases between them. The CDR3 loop spans 10 amino acids. Germline V gene lookup returns CDR1 SEHNR and CDR2 FQNEAQ (reference sequence).

This clonotype turned up a few times. The rearrangement uses TRBV5-6 and TRBJ2-7, with D possibly matching TRBD2 (6 bases). V shed 0 bases and J shed 7 bases, with 8 bases lying between them. The CDR3 is made up of 12 amino acids. From germline, CDR1 is SGHDT and CDR2 YYEEEE. CDR3: CASSLVGTEQYF. The CDR3 region has the DNA TGTGCCAGCAGCTTGGTTGGGACTGAGCAGTACTTC.

The J gene is TRBJ2-7, the V gene TRBV29-1, with D perhaps TRBD2 (6 bases). Per the germline V gene, CDR1 is SQVTM and CDR2 is ANQGSEA. This CDR3 has 14 residues. Trimming cost V 1 base and J 5 bases, with 15 bases left between them. CDR3 nucleotide sequence: TGCAGCGTTGAAGTTGGGGGGAGTGTGGACGAGCAGTACTTC. This translates into CSVEVGGSVDEQYF.

V gene TRBV14 combines with J gene TRBJ1-4; a weak D match, TRBD1 (5 bases). The CDR3 is 15 amino acids. The V gene lost 5 bases and the J gene lost 5 bases, with 15 bases spanning the gap. The germline CDR1 and CDR2 sequences are SGHDN and FVKESK. The CDR3 spells CASSGHRPGNEKLFF. CDR3 coding DNA: TGTGCCAGCAGCGGACACAGGCCCGGAAATGAAAAACTGTTTTTT.